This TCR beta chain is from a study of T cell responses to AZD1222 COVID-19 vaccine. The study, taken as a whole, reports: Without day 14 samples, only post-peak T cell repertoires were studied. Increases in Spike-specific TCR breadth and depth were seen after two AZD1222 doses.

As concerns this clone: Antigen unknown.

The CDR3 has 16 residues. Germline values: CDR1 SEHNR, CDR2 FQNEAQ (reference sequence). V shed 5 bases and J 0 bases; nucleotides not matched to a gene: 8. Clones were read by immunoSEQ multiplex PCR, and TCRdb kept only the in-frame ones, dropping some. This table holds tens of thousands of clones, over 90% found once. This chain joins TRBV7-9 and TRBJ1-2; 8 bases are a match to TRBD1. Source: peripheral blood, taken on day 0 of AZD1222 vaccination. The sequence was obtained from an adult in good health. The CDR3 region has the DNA TGTGCCAGCAGCCCGACAGGGGAGGCATCTAACTATGGCTACACCTTC. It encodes CASSPTGEASNYGYTF.